The clone carrying this TCR beta chain was seen only a few times. Per the original data handling: For nucleated cells, counts were estimated from reference gene primer amplification. Measured with immunoSEQ multiplex PCR; TCRdb has only the in-frame clones, and not every one. The V and J calls and clone size come from that table; D and trimming were worked out from the DNA. This sample yields 230,000 or so clones, of which more than 65% are seen a single time; 4.4% belongs to the top ten. This CDR3 is 15 amino acids long. Germline values: CDR1 SGDLS, CDR2 YYNGEE. V was cut by 3 bases and J by 0 bases, with 10 bases left in between. The sample originates from a study of blood T cell repertoires in COVID-19. In the study overall: The United States, Italy and Spain supplied acute and convalescent COVID-19 samples. Sources were T cells, B-cell-depleted T cells, or PBMCs; the material itself was cDNA or gDNA.

Sequenced input: peripheral blood. The receptor was derived from a man aged 50-60 years with active or convalescent COVID-19. The gene calls are TRBV9 and TRBJ1-5; D possibly corresponds to TRBD1 (6 bases). The CDR3 reads CASSGQGYSNQPQHF. As DNA, the CDR3 is TGTGCCAGCAGCGGCCAGGGGTATAGCAATCAGCCCCAGCATTTT.